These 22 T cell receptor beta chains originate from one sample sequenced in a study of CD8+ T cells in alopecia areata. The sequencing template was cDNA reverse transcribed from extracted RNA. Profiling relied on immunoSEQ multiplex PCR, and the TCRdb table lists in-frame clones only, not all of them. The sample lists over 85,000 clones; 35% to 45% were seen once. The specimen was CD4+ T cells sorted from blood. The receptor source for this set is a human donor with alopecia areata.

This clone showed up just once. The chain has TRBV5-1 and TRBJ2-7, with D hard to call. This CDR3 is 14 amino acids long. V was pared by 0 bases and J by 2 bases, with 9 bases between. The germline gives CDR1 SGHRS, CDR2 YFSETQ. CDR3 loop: CASSLEARTYEQYF. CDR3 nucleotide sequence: TGCGCCAGCAGCTTGGAGGCACGAACCTACGAGCAGTACTTC.

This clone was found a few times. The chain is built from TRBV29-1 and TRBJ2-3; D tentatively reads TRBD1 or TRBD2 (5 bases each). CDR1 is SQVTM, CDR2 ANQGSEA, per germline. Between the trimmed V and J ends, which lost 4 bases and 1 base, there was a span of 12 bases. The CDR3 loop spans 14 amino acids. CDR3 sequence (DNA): TGCAGCGTTGTTCGAGGGGATGGCACAGATACGCAGTATTTT. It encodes CSVVRGDGTDTQYF.

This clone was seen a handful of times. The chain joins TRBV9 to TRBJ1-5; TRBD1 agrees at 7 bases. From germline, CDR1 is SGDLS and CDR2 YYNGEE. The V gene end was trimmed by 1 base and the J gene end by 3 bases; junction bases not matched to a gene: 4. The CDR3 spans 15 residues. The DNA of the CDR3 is TGTGCCAGCAGCGTAACTGGACAGGCCAATCAGCCCCAGCATTTT. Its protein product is CASSVTGQANQPQHF.

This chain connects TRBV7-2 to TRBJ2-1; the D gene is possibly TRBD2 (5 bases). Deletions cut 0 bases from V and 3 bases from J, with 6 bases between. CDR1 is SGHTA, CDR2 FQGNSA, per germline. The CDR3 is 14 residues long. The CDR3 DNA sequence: TGTGCCAGCAGCTTAGCTAGCGTCTACAATGAGCAGTTCTTC. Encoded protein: CASSLASVYNEQFF. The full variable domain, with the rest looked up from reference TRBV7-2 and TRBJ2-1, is GAGVSQSPSNKVTEKGKDVELRCDPISGHTALYWYRQSLGQGLEFLIYFQGNSAPDKSGLPSDRFSAERTGGSVSTLTIQRTQQEDSAVYLCASSLASVYNEQFFGPGTRLTVL.

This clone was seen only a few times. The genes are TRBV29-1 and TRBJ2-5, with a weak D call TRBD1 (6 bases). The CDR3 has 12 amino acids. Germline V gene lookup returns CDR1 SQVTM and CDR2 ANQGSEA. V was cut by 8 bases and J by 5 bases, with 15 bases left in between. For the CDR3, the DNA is TGCAGCTTTAAATGGGGGCCGGAGACCCAGTACTTC. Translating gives CSFKWGPETQYF.

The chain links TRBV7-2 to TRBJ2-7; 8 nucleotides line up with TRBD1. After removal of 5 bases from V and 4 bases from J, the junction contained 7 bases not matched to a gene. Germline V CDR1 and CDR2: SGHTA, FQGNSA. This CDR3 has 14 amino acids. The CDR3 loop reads CASSLMTGAYEQYF. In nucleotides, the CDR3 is TGTGCCAGCAGCCTAATGACAGGGGCTTACGAGCAGTACTTC.

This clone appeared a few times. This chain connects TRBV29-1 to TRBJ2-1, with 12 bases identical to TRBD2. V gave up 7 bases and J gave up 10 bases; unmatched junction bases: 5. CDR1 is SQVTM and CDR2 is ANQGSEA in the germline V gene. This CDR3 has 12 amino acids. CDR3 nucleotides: TGCAGCGGTCTAGCGGGAGGGCACGAGCAGTTCTTC. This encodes CSGLAGGHEQFF.

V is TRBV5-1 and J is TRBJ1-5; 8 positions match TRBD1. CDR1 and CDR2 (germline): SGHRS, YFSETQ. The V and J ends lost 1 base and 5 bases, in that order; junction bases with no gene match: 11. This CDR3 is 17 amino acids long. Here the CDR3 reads CASSLTFRTGPDQPQHF. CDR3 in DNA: TGCGCCAGCAGCTTGACTTTTAGGACAGGGCCAGATCAGCCCCAGCATTTT.

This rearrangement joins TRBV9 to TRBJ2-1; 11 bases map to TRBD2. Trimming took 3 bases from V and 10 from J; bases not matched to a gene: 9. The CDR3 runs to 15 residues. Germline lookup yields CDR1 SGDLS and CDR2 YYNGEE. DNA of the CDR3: TGTGCCAGCAGCGGGCGCCTAGCGGGAGGTGAGGAGCAGTTCTTC. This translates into CASSGRLAGGEEQFF.

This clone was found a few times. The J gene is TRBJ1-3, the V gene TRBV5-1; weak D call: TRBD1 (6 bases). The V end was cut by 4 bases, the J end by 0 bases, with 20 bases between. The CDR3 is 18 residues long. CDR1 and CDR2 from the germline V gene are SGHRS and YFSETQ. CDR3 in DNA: TGCGCCAGCAGCCCGAAAGAACAGGGAAGGGACTCTGGAAACACCATATATTTT. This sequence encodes CASSPKEQGRDSGNTIYF.

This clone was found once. Written as DNA, the CDR3 is TGTGCCAGCAGTTTCAGAGGGAACTATGGCTACACCTTC. Translating it yields CASSFRGNYGYTF. V usage is TRBV28 and J usage is TRBJ1-2; D is uncertain. Germline V gene sequence: CDR1 MDHEN, CDR2 SYDVKM. V was trimmed by 3 bases and J by 2 bases, leaving 7 bases between them. CDR3 length: 13 residues.

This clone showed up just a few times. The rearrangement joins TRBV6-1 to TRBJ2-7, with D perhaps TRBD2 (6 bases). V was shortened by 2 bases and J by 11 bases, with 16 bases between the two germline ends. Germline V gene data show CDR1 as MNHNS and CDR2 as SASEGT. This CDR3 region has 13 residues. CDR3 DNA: TGTGCCAGCAGTGAATTCTCACGGGCGGGAAAGTACTTC. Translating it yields CASSEFSRAGKYF.

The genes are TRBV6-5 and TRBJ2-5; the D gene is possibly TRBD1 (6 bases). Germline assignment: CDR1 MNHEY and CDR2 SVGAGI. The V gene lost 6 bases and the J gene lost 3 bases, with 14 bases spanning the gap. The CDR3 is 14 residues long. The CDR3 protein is CASRAGTSKETQYF. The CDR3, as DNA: TGTGCCAGCAGGGCCGGGACATCTAAAGAGACCCAGTACTTC.

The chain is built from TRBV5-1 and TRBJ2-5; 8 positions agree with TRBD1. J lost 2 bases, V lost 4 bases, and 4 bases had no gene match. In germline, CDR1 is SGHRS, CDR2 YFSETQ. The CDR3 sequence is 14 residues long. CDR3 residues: CASSPWTGQETQYF. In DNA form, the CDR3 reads TGCGCCAGCAGCCCCTGGACAGGGCAAGAGACCCAGTACTTC. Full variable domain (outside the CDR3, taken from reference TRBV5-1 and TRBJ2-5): KAGVTQTPRYLIKTRGQQVTLSCSPISGHRSVSWYQQTPGQGLQFLFEYFSETQRNKGNFPGRFSGRQFSNSRSEMNVSTLELGDSALYLCASSPWTGQETQYFGPGTRLLVL.

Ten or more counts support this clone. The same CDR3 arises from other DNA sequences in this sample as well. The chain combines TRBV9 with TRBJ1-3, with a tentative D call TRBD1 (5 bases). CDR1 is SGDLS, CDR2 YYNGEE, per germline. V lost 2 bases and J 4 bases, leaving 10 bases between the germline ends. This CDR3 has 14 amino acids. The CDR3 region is CASSVVGDGNTIYF. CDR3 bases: TGTGCCAGCAGCGTTGTAGGGGACGGAAACACCATATATTTT.

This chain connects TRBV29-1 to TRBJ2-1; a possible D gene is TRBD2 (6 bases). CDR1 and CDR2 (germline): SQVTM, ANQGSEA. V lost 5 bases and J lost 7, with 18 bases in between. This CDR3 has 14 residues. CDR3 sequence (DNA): TGCAGCGTTCGAGAATGGCTAGCGACAAATGAGCAGTTCTTC. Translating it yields CSVREWLATNEQFF.

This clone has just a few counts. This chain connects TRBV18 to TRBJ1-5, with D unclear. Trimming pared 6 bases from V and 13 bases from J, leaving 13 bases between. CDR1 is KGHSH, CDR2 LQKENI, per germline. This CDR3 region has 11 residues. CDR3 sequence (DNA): TGTGCCAGCTCCACGGGTGGATCGCAGCATTTT. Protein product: CASSTGGSQHF.

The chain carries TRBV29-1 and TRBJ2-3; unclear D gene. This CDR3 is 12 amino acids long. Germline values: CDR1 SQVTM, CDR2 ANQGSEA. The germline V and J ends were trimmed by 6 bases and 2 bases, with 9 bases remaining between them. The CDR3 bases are TGCAGCGTAGGAGCGTTCACAGATACGCAGTATTTT. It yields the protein CSVGAFTDTQYF.

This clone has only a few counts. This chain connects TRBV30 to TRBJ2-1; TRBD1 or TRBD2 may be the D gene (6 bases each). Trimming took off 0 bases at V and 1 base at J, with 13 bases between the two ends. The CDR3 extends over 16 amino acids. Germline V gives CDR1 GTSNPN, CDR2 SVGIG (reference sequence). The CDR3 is CAWSVRGLPSYNEQFF. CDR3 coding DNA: TGTGCCTGGAGTGTTCGGGGGCTTCCTTCCTACAATGAGCAGTTCTTC. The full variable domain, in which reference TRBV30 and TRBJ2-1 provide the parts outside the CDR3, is SQTIHQWPATLVQPVGSPLSLECTVEGTSNPNLYWYRQAAGRGLQLLFYSVGIGQISSEVPQNLSASRPQDRQFILSSKKLLLSDSGFYLCAWSVRGLPSYNEQFFGPGTRLTVL.

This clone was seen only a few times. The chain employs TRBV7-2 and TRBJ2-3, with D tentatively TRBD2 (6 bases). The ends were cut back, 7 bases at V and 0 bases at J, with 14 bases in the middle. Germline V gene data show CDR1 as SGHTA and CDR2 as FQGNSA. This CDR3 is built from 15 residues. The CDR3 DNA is TGTGCCAGCACCAAAACCGGGACTAGCACAGATACGCAGTATTTT. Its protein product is CASTKTGTSTDTQYF.

This CDR3 is CASSPGLATDTQYF. For the CDR3, the DNA is TGTGCCAGCAGCCCAGGACTAGCGACTGATACGCAGTATTTT. The rearrangement joins TRBV11-1 to TRBJ2-3; 9 bases are a match to TRBD2. The V segment lost 5 bases and the J segment 6 bases; nucleotides outside the gene matches: 6. Germline V gene sequence: CDR1 SGHAT, CDR2 FQDESV (reference sequence). The CDR3 extends over 14 amino acids.

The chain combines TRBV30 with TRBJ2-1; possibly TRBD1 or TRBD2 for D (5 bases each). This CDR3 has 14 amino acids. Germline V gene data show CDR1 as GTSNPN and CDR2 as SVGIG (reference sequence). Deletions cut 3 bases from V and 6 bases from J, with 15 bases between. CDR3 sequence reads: CAWRRTGRVNEQFF. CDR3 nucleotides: TGTGCCTGGAGACGGACTGGCAGGGTCAATGAGCAGTTCTTC.